These 32 T cell receptor beta chains share one sample of origin, sequenced in a study of blood T cells in healthy people across ages. With a J-beta primer mix and a sample-barcoded 5' primer, a second PCR ran 7 to 11 cycles. Each CDR3 protein is one row after TCRdb ran MiXCR on the 5' RACE reads. The sample consists of about 780,000 distinct CDR3 sequences, roughly 46% of them appearing once. Sequenced: blood. The receptors were gathered from a man older than 75 in good health.

The chain carries TRBV5-1 and TRBJ1-1; 7 nucleotides align to TRBD1. This CDR3 is built from 14 residues. The V gene's germline CDR1 is SGHRS and CDR2 YFSETQ. After removal of 4 bases from V and 3 bases from J, the junction contained 6 bases not matched to a gene. CDR3 sequence (DNA): TGCGCCAGCAGCCCGGGGACAGAATACACTGAAGCTTTCTTT. Translated: CASSPGTEYTEAFF.

This chain uses TRBV18 with TRBJ2-1; D uncertain. V shed 2 bases and J shed 1 base, with 15 bases lying between them. This CDR3 is built from 17 residues. CDR1 and CDR2 from the germline V gene are KGHSH and LQKENI. The CDR3 reads CASSPAGRPDSYNEQFF. Here the CDR3 DNA reads TGTGCCAGCTCACCAGCCGGCAGACCCGATTCCTACAATGAGCAGTTCTTC.

This clonotype was seen only a few times. The chain couples TRBV7-2 to TRBJ2-2; TRBD2 matches 8 bases. Looked up from germline, CDR1 is SGHTA and CDR2 is FQGNSA. The CDR3 sequence is 16 residues long. The trim removed 4 bases at V and 3 bases at J, leaving 7 bases unmatched. CDR3 region: CASSWGGTRYTGELFF. The CDR3 coding sequence is TGTGCCAGCAGCTGGGGGGGGACTAGATACACCGGGGAGCTGTTTTTT.

The chain uses TRBV27 and TRBJ1-2; the match to TRBD1 covers 9 bases. The CDR3 is 17 amino acids. Germline CDR1 MNHEY, CDR2 SMNVEV (reference sequence). V lost 4 bases and J lost 4; bases outside the gene matches: 13. The CDR3 sequence: CASSSNPDRGDPYGYTF. The CDR3 bases are TGTGCCAGCAGTTCGAACCCGGACAGGGGCGATCCCTATGGCTACACCTTC.

The chain recombines TRBV29-1 with TRBJ2-7; D unresolved. The CDR3 spans 11 residues. Germline CDR1 SQVTM, CDR2 ANQGSEA. Trimming stripped 4 bases from V and 5 bases from J, with 9 bases between. The CDR3 sequence: CSVGSSNEQYF. Here the CDR3 DNA reads TGCAGCGTTGGCTCCTCGAACGAGCAGTACTTC.

This clonotype was observed a few times. J is TRBJ1-5 and V is TRBV7-2; the D is unclear. The CDR3 extends over 15 amino acids. The germline V and J ends were trimmed by 4 bases and 1 base, with 11 bases remaining between them. Per the germline V gene, CDR1 is SGHTA and CDR2 is FQGNSA. CDR3 nucleotides: TGTGCCAGCAGCTCGCGACCGGCGAGCAATCAGCCCCAGCATTTT. Protein product: CASSSRPASNQPQHF.

The chain links TRBV28 to TRBJ2-5, with D uncertain. From germline, CDR1 is MDHEN and CDR2 SYDVKM. The CDR3 length is 13 residues. V lost 7 bases and J lost 11, with 20 bases in between. CDR3: CASTSGIYNEQYF. The DNA for the CDR3 is TGTGCCAGCACCAGTGGCATATACAATGAGCAGTACTTC.

This clonotype was seen only a few times. The chain carries TRBV12-3 or TRBV12-4 and TRBJ1-2; 7 nucleotides agree with TRBD1. There are 15 residues in the CDR3. Unmatched junction bases numbered 5, after V lost 3 bases and J lost 1 base. The CDR3 loop is CASSFRQGSNYGYTF. CDR3 DNA: TGTGCCAGCAGTTTCCGACAGGGAAGTAACTATGGCTACACCTTC.

The CDR3 here is CASNPAGPDTQYF. The CDR3, as DNA: TGTGCCAGCAACCCTGCGGGCCCGGATACGCAGTATTTT. The V and J genes are TRBV7-6 and TRBJ2-3; possible D gene TRBD2, 5 bases. Germline V gene data show CDR1 as SGHVS and CDR2 as FNYEAQ. Trimming took 7 bases from V and 6 from J, leaving 14 bases between them. The CDR3 is 13 residues long. Variable domain in full (rest from reference TRBV7-6 and TRBJ2-3): GAGVSQSPRYKVTKRGQDVALRCDPISGHVSLYWYRQALGQGPEFLTYFNYEAQQDKSGLPNDRFSAERPEGSISTLTIQRTEQRDSAMYRCASNPAGPDTQYFGPGTRLTVL.

Only a few counts were recorded for this clonotype. The chain has TRBV21-1 and TRBJ2-7; the D call TRBD2 from the table was never checked on the DNA. TRBV21-1 is deemed a pseudogene. This CDR3 has 17 residues. The CDR3 loop is CASSKVTRLAGAYEQYF. The CDR3 DNA reads TGTGCCAGCAGCAAAGTAACTCGGCTAGCGGGAGCCTACGAGCAGTACTTC.

The genes are TRBV6-2 or TRBV6-3 and TRBJ1-5, with a tentative D call TRBD1 (5 bases). The CDR3 is made up of 17 amino acids. V shed 5 bases and J shed 1 base, with 18 bases lying between them. Germline CDR1 is MNHEY and CDR2 is SVGEGT. The chain's CDR3 is CASSLRGDLASNQPQHF. In DNA, the CDR3 is TGTGCCAGCAGTCTACGGGGGGATCTCGCGAGCAATCAGCCCCAGCATTTT.

J is TRBJ2-1 and V is TRBV5-1; D might be TRBD2 (7 bases). TRBJ2-7 explains the end of the DNA better; the J call may be wrong. The CDR3 is 13 amino acids. The germline V gene encodes CDR1 SGHRS and CDR2 YFSETQ. The CDR3 reads CASGGASYNEQYF. CDR3 DNA sequence: TGCGCCAGCGGGGGGGCATCCTACAATGAGCAGTACTTC.

V and J are TRBV4-2 and TRBJ2-5; D is tentatively TRBD1 or TRBD2 (5 bases each). The DNA end is a closer match to TRBJ2-1, so the J assignment may be wrong. The CDR3 runs 13 residues. Per the germline V gene, CDR1 is LGHNA and CDR2 is YNFKEQ. CDR3 protein: CASSQPGQETQFF. CDR3 DNA: TGTGCCAGCAGCCAGCCGGGGCAAGAGACCCAGTTCTTC.

The rearrangement joins TRBV19 to TRBJ2-1; 10 nucleotides line up with TRBD2. Germline values: CDR1 LNHDA, CDR2 SQIVND (reference sequence). V was pared by 8 bases and J by 8 bases, with 9 bases of the junction left unmatched. CDR3 length equals 14 residues. CDR3 coding DNA: TGTGCCAGTCAGCTAGCGGGAGCGTCGGATGAGCAGTTCTTC. It encodes CASQLAGASDEQFF.

There are many counts of this clonotype. The rearrangement uses TRBV5-1 and TRBJ2-3, with 7 bases aligning to TRBD1. The CDR3 consists of 14 residues. Germline CDR1 SGHRS, CDR2 YFSETQ. Trimming took 0 bases from V and 6 from J; bases not matched to a gene: 4. The CDR3 nucleotides read TGCGCCAGCAGCTTGGGACAGGGAGTCGATACGCAGTATTTT. This sequence encodes CASSLGQGVDTQYF.

This clonotype was counted between two and nine times. The CDR3 sequence is CATTGTNDNEQFF. The DNA for the CDR3 is TGTGCCACCACAGGGACAAACGATAATGAGCAGTTCTTC. This chain connects TRBV24-1 to TRBJ2-1; D perhaps matches TRBD1 (6 bases). The CDR3 has 13 residues. CDR1 and CDR2 (germline): KGHDR, SFDVKD. The V and J ends lost 8 bases and 7 bases respectively, with 14 bases between them.

As to this clonotype: Relative to the germline gene, one junction end is altered; a read error may explain this. The CDR3: CSASPQSSHNSPLHF. DNA of the CDR3: TGCAGTGCTAGCCCCCAAAGCTCCCATAATTCACCCCTCCACTTT. This rearrangement joins TRBV20-1 to TRBJ1-6; D gene uncertain. The germline V gene encodes CDR1 DFQATT and CDR2 SNEGSKA (reference sequence). The CDR3 contains 15 residues.

This clonotype was seen more than once but under ten times. The chain links TRBV5-1 to TRBJ2-1; 12 bases are a match to TRBD2. The J segment lost 0 bases and the V segment lost 0 bases, leaving 10 bases of the junction unmatched. CDR1 is SGHRS, CDR2 YFSETQ, per germline. This CDR3 contains 20 residues. The DNA of the CDR3 is TGCGCCAGCAGCTTGGCGGCTAGCGGGAGGGCCGGGAGCTCCTACAATGAGCAGTTCTTC. Translation gives CASSLAASGRAGSSYNEQFF.

The CDR3 spells CASRKLAILYNEQFF. CDR3 in DNA: TGTGCCAGCAGAAAACTAGCGATCCTCTACAATGAGCAGTTCTTC. This rearrangement joins TRBV27 to TRBJ2-1; TRBD2 matches 7 bases. CDR1 MNHEY and CDR2 SMNVEV come from the germline V gene (reference sequence). The CDR3 is made up of 15 amino acids. V shed 6 bases and J 3 bases; nucleotides not matched to a gene: 8.

This clonotype was recorded at least ten times. V is TRBV7-2 and J is TRBJ1-6; D ambiguous. The germline CDR1 and CDR2 sequences are SGHTA and FQGNSA. Trimming took 5 bases from V and 10 from J, leaving 21 bases between them. The CDR3 runs 16 residues. The CDR3 DNA reads as TGTGCCAGCAGCCCTCAACTGACGGCCCTAGGGTCACCCCTCCACTTT. Its translation: CASSPQLTALGSPLHF.

The V and J genes are TRBV7-2 and TRBJ2-3; 12 positions agree with TRBD2. Germline V CDR1 and CDR2: SGHTA, FQGNSA. The CDR3 runs to 18 residues. Losses at the gene ends were 7 bases for V and 1 base for J; bases not matched to a gene: 12. The CDR3 sequence is CASKGGLAGGPGTDTQYF. The CDR3 DNA reads TGTGCCAGCAAAGGGGGGCTAGCGGGAGGGCCTGGCACAGATACGCAGTATTTT.

V is TRBV20-1 and J is TRBJ1-3, with a weak D call TRBD1 (6 bases). The germline CDR1 and CDR2 sequences are DFQATT and SNEGSKA (reference sequence). V gave up 5 bases and J gave up 0 bases, with 14 bases separating them. This CDR3 has 15 residues. The CDR3 sequence: CSAGGATDSGNTIYF. CDR3 in DNA: TGCAGTGCTGGGGGGGCCACCGACTCTGGAAACACCATATATTTT.

For this clonotype: Since a much larger clone is just one base distant, this may be a read error. This chain uses TRBV19 with TRBJ2-5, with 11 bases identical to TRBD2. The CDR3 spans 15 residues. Losses at the gene ends were 4 bases for V and 11 bases for J; bases not matched to a gene: 12. Germline-derived CDR1 and CDR2 are LNHDA and SQIVND (reference sequence). As DNA, the CDR3 is TGTGCCAGTAGTACCTTAGCGGGAGGGCCTAATGAGCAGTACTTC. Translated: CASSTLAGGPNEQYF.

This clonotype was seen a few times. The genes are TRBV28 and TRBJ2-2; D may correspond to TRBD1 or TRBD2 (5 bases each). Trimming cost V 4 bases and J 2 bases, with 8 bases left between them. From germline, CDR1 is MDHEN and CDR2 SYDVKM. The CDR3 runs to 14 residues. The CDR3 reads CASSWGRNTGELFF. CDR3 coding DNA: TGTGCCAGCAGTTGGGGGAGAAACACCGGGGAGCTGTTTTTT.

A note on this clonotype: The junction departs from the called germline gene at one end, perhaps through a read error. This chain uses TRBV7-2 with TRBJ2-7; TRBD2 is a possible D gene (5 bases). With the DNA end fitting TRBJ2-4 better, the J assignment may be wrong. From germline, CDR1 is SGHTA and CDR2 FQGNSA. The CDR3 runs 15 residues. CDR3 coding DNA: TGTGCCGGCAGCTTAACGGGTCAGGCGGGAAACATTCAGTACTTC. Amino acids: CAGSLTGQAGNIQYF.

This chain connects TRBV20-1 to TRBJ2-7, with TRBD2 matching over 11 bases. Trimming removed 3 bases from V and 10 bases from J; junction bases left unmatched: 20. The CDR3 covers 17 residues. From germline, CDR1 is DFQATT and CDR2 SNEGSKA (reference sequence). The CDR3 loop reads CSARSGLAATGRGAQYF. For the CDR3, the DNA is TGCAGTGCTAGGTCGGGACTAGCGGCGACGGGCCGTGGGGCCCAGTACTTC.

This chain uses TRBV12-3 or TRBV12-4 with TRBJ2-7, with 7 nucleotides matching TRBD1. Trimming removed 3 bases from V and 0 bases from J; junction bases left unmatched: 2. The CDR3 has 14 residues. The CDR3 coding sequence is TGTGCCAGCAGTTTTTCAGGGGGCTCCTACGAGCAGTACTTC. Encoded protein: CASSFSGGSYEQYF.

The V and J genes are TRBV12-3 or TRBV12-4 and TRBJ1-6, with D perhaps matching TRBD1 (6 bases). The V end lost 0 bases, the J end lost 5 bases, and 14 bases lay between the germline ends. CDR3 length: 17 residues. CDR3 sequence: CASSLAYGTSNNSPLHF. As DNA, the CDR3 is TGTGCCAGCAGTTTAGCATACGGGACATCGAATAATTCACCCCTCCACTTT.

The chain joins TRBV20-1 to TRBJ1-1; D remains unclear. The germline gives CDR1 DFQATT, CDR2 SNEGSKA (reference sequence). The CDR3 has 13 amino acids. Trimming shortened V by 3 bases and J by 1 base, and 9 bases separated the two germline ends. The CDR3 protein is CSARVRANTEAFF. The CDR3 DNA reads as TGCAGTGCTAGGGTACGAGCGAACACTGAAGCTTTCTTT.

This clonotype was recorded a few times. This rearrangement joins TRBV7-2 to TRBJ2-3; D call uncertain. This CDR3 contains 15 residues. Germline lookup yields CDR1 SGHTA and CDR2 FQGNSA. Trimming removed 7 bases at V and 0 bases at J, with 14 bases between. The CDR3 sequence: CASILQLSSTDTQYF. DNA for the CDR3: TGTGCCAGCATCCTACAGCTTTCTAGCACAGATACGCAGTATTTT.

The V gene is TRBV7-2, the J gene TRBJ2-5, with 12 positions matching TRBD1. This CDR3 is built from 15 residues. Unmatched junction bases numbered 6, after V lost 5 bases and J lost 5 bases. In germline, CDR1 is SGHTA, CDR2 FQGNSA. As DNA, the CDR3 is TGTGCCAGCAGCCTGGGACAGGGGGCAGGGGAGACCCAGTACTTC. Encoded protein: CASSLGQGAGETQYF.

This clonotype showed up just a few times. J is TRBJ2-3 and V is TRBV20-1, with 9 bases matching TRBD2. Germline-derived CDR1 and CDR2 are DFQATT and SNEGSKA (reference sequence). CDR3 length: 15 amino acids. Trimming removed 4 bases from V and 3 bases from J; junction bases left unmatched: 8. In DNA form, the CDR3 reads TGCAGTGCTACCTATGGTAGCGGGAGAACAGATACGCAGTATTTT. This sequence encodes CSATYGSGRTDTQYF.